Each of the 12 T cell receptor beta chains below was sequenced from the same sample in a study of T cells in Graves' hyperthyroidism and ophthalmopathy. What was amplified from RNA transcripts were TCR beta CDR3 regions. During a first-round RT-PCR of the TCR CDR3, the HTBI primer set was used. MiXCR, run by TCRdb on the multiplex PCR reads, gives a single entry per CDR3 protein. This table has hundreds of thousands of distinct CDR3 sequences, 16% appearing once. The sequenced material came from blood. These receptors were taken from a woman aged 18-30 years with Graves' hyperthyroidism.

The sample holds many counts of this clonotype. The chain couples TRBV7-8 to TRBJ1-1, with D hard to call. Germline CDR1 is SGHVS and CDR2 is FQNEAQ. V shed 4 bases and J shed 1 base, with 19 bases lying between them. The CDR3 has 17 amino acids. The DNA of the CDR3 is TGTGCCAGCAGCTCGACTCGCCGCGGGATCGGGAACACTGAAGCTTTCTTT. Translated: CASSSTRRGIGNTEAFF. The full variable domain, its missing parts supplied by reference TRBV7-8 and TRBJ1-1, is GAGVSQSPRYKVAKRGQDVALRCDPISGHVSLFWYQQALGQGPEFLTYFQNEAQLDKSGLPSDRFFAERPEGSVSTLKIQRTQQEDSAVYLCASSSTRRGIGNTEAFFGQGTRLTVV.

The chain employs TRBV6-6 and TRBJ1-5; D gene unclear. V lost 0 bases to trimming and J lost 3 bases, with 6 bases between them. This CDR3 contains 14 residues. The germline gives CDR1 MNHNY, CDR2 SVGAGI (reference sequence). This chain's CDR3 is CASSYSGFNQPQHF. For the CDR3, the DNA is TGTGCCAGCAGTTACTCAGGCTTCAATCAGCCCCAGCATTTT.

The chain has TRBV20-1 and TRBJ2-4; TRBD1 aligns across 7 bases. The CDR3 runs to 13 residues. Trimming took 4 bases from V and 7 from J; bases not matched to a gene: 7. CDR1 DFQATT and CDR2 SNEGSKA come from the germline V gene (reference sequence). The chain's CDR3 is CSANRDRRNIQYF. The CDR3 DNA is TGCAGTGCTAACCGGGACAGAAGGAACATTCAGTACTTC.

This clonotype was counted at least ten times. This rearrangement joins TRBV5-4 to TRBJ2-3; the D gene is possibly TRBD1 (5 bases). In germline, CDR1 is SGHNT, CDR2 YYREEE (reference sequence). Trimming stripped 0 bases from V and 0 bases from J, with 8 bases between. This CDR3 region has 15 residues. CDR3 amino acids: CASSLGGDSTDTQYF. CDR3 bases: TGTGCCAGCAGCTTGGGGGGCGACAGCACAGATACGCAGTATTTT.

The chain recombines TRBV12-5 with TRBJ1-3; D is possibly TRBD1 (5 bases). There are 11 residues in the CDR3. Germline V CDR1 and CDR2: LGHNT, FRNRAP. The germline V and J ends were trimmed by 5 bases and 8 bases, with 7 bases remaining between them. CDR3 in amino acids: CASGQGDTIYF. CDR3 DNA: TGTGCTAGTGGTCAAGGGGACACCATATATTTT.

The chain combines TRBV6-1 with TRBJ2-1; TRBD1 matches 9 bases. The V gene end was trimmed by 10 bases and the J gene end by 6 bases; junction bases not matched to a gene: 13. The CDR3 totals 15 residues. CDR1 and CDR2 (germline): MNHNS, SASEGT. The CDR3 DNA reads TGTGCCAACAGCCCATCGCCGGGACAGGGCAATGAGCAGTTCTTC. It yields the protein CANSPSPGQGNEQFF.

This clonotype was observed many times. V is TRBV5-1 and J is TRBJ2-1; D possibly corresponds to TRBD2 (6 bases). With 2 bases removed from V and 1 base from J, the gap between germline ends came to 10 bases. CDR1 SGHRS and CDR2 YFSETQ come from the germline V gene. This CDR3 is 15 amino acids long. The CDR3 is CASSFDSGSYNEQFF. CDR3 coding DNA: TGCGCCAGCAGCTTCGATAGCGGTTCCTACAATGAGCAGTTCTTC.

V usage is TRBV6-2 or TRBV6-3 and J usage is TRBJ2-1; 11 nucleotides agree with TRBD2. The CDR3 runs 21 residues. Losses at the gene ends were 2 bases for V and 7 bases for J; bases not matched to a gene: 22. Germline CDR1 reads MNHEY; CDR2 reads SVGEGT. As DNA, the CDR3 is TGTGCCAGCAGTTACGATCCGACAGGGGTGTCGACTAGCGGGGCTTGGAATGAGCAGTTCTTC. Protein product: CASSYDPTGVSTSGAWNEQFF.

The rearrangement links TRBV6-1 to TRBJ2-2, with no clear D. CDR1 and CDR2 from the germline V gene are MNHNS and SASEGT. The CDR3 runs to 14 residues. The germline V and J ends were trimmed by 5 bases and 4 bases, with 11 bases remaining between them. CDR3: CASSPPQITGELFF. CDR3 DNA: TGTGCCAGCAGTCCCCCCCAGATCACCGGGGAGCTGTTTTTT.

There are many counts of this clonotype. The chain carries TRBV18 and TRBJ1-5, with D possibly being TRBD1 (5 bases). Trimming stripped 6 bases from V and 2 bases from J, with 17 bases between. This CDR3 has 16 residues. Germline V gene sequence: CDR1 KGHSH, CDR2 LQKENI. The CDR3 nucleotides are TGTGCCAGCTCCCCAACCGGGGGTACGGGCAATCAGCCCCAGCATTTT. Amino acids: CASSPTGGTGNQPQHF.

The rearrangement joins TRBV20-1 to TRBJ2-7; the match to TRBD2 covers 7 bases. This CDR3 has 15 amino acids. Looked up from germline, CDR1 is DFQATT and CDR2 is SNEGSKA (reference sequence). The junction had 14 bases not matched to a gene; V was cut back by 7 bases and J by 2 bases. CDR3 nucleotide sequence: TGCAGTGTCCCTTGGGAGGGTAGCGGACCCTACGAGCAGTACTTC. This codes for CSVPWEGSGPYEQYF.

This clonotype was detected many times. This sequence joins TRBV2 and TRBJ1-5, with 12 bases fitting TRBD1. In germline, CDR1 is SNHLY, CDR2 FYNNEI. The CDR3 spans 16 residues. The junction had 5 bases not matched to a gene; V was cut back by 6 bases and J by 2 bases. Here the CDR3 DNA reads TGTGCCAGCAGCGGGACAGGGGGCGTTGGCAATCAGCCCCAGCATTTT. This gives the protein CASSGTGGVGNQPQHF.